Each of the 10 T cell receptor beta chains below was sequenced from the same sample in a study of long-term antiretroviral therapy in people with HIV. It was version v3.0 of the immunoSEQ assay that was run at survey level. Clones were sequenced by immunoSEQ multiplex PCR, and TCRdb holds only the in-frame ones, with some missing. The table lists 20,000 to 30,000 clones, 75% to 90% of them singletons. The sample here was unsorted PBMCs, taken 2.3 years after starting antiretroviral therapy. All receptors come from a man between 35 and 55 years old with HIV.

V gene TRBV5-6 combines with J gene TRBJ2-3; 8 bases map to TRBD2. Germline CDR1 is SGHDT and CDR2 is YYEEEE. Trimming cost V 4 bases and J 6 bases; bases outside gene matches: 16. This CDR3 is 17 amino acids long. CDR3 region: CASSPLVLADVEDTQYF. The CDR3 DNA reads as TGTGCCAGCAGCCCTTTGGTACTAGCGGACGTGGAGGATACGCAGTATTTT.

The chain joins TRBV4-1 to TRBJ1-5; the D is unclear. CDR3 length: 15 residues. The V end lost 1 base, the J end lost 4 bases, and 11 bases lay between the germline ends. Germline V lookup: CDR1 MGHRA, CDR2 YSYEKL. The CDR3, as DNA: TGCGCCAGCAGCCAAGCGTCGGGTTTAAATCAGCCCCAGCATTTT. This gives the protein CASSQASGLNQPQHF.

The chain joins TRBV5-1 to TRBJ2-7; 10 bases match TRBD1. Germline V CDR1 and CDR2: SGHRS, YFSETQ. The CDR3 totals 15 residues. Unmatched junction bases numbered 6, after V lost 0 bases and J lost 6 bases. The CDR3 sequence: CASSLGETGGSEQYF. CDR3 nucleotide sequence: TGCGCCAGCAGCTTGGGGGAGACAGGGGGCTCCGAGCAGTACTTC.

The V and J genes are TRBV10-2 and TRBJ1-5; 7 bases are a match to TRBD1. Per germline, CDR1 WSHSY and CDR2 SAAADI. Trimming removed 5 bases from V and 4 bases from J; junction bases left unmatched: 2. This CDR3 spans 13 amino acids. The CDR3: CASSPQGNQPQHF. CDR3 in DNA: TGCGCCAGCAGTCCACAGGGGAATCAGCCCCAGCATTTT.

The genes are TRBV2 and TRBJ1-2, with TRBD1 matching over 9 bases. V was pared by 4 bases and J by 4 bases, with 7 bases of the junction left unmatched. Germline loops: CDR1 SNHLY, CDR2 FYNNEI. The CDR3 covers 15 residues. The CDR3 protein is CASSADRGQGYGYTF. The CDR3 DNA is TGTGCCAGCAGTGCGGACAGGGGACAGGGCTATGGCTACACCTTC.

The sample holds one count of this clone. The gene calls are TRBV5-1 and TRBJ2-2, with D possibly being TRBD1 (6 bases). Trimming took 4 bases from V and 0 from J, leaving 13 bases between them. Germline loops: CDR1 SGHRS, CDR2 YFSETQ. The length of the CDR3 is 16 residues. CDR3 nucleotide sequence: TGCGCCAGCAGCCCCGAAGGGGGAACGAACACCGGGGAGCTGTTTTTT. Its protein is CASSPEGGTNTGELFF. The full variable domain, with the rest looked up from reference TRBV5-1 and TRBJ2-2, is KAGVTQTPRYLIKTRGQQVTLSCSPISGHRSVSWYQQTPGQGLQFLFEYFSETQRNKGNFPGRFSGRQFSNSRSEMNVSTLELGDSALYLCASSPEGGTNTGELFFGEGSRLTVL.

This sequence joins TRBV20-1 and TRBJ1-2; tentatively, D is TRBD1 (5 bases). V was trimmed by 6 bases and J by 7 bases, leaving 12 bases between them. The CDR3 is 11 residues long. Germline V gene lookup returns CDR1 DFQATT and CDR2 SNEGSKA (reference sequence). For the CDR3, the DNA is TGCAGTGCCTCGGCAAGGGGTGGCTACACCTTC. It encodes CSASARGGYTF.

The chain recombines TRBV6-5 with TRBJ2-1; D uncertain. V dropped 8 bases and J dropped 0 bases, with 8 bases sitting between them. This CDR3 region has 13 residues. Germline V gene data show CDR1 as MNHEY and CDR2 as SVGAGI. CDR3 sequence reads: CASGISSYNEQFF. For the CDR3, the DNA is TGTGCCAGCGGGATCTCCTCCTACAATGAGCAGTTCTTC.

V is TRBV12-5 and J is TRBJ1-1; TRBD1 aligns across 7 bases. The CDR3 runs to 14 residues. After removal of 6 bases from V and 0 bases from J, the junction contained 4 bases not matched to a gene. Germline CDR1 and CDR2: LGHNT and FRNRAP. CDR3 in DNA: TGTGCTAGTGGACGACAGGGAATGAACACTGAAGCTTTCTTT. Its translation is CASGRQGMNTEAFF.

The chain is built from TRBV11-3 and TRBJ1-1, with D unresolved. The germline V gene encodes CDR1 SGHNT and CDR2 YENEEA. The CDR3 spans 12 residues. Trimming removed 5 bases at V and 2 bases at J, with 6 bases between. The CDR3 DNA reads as TGTGCCAGCAGCCCTCGAAACACTGAAGCTTTCTTT. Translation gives CASSPRNTEAFF.